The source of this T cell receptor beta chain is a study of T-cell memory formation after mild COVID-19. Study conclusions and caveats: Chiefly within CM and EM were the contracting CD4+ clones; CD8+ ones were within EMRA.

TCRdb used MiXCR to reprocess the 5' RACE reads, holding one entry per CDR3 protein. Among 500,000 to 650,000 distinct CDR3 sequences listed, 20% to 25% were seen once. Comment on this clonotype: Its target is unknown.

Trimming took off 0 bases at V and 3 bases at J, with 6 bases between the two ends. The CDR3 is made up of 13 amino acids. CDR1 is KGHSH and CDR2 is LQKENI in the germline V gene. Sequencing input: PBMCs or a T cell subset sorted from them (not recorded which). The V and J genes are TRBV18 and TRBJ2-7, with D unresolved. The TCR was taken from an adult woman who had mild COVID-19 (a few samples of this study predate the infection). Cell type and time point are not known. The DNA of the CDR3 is TGTGCCAGCTCACCACCACAGAGCTACGAGCAGTACTTC. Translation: CASSPPQSYEQYF. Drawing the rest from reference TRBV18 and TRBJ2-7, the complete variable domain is NAGVMQNPRHLVRRRGQEARLRCSPMKGHSHVYWYRQLPEEGLKFMVYLQKENIIDESGMPKERFSAEFPKEGPSILRIQQVVRGDSAAYFCASSPPQSYEQYFGPGTRLTVT.